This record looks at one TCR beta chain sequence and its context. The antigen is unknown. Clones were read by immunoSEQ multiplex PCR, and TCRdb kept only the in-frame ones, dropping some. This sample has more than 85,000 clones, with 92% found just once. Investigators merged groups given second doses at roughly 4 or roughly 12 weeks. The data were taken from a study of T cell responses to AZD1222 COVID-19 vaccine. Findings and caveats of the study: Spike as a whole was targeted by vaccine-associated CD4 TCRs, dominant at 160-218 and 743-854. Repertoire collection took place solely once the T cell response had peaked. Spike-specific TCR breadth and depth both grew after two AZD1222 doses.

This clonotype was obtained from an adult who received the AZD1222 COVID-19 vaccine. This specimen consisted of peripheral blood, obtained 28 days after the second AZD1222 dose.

The chain's CDR3 is CASSLDSGNTIYF. The CDR3 bases are TGTGCCAGCTCACTGGACAGCGGAAACACCATATATTTT. V gene TRBV18 combines with J gene TRBJ1-3, with D tentatively TRBD1 (6 bases). The length of the CDR3 is 13 residues. Germline assignment: CDR1 KGHSH and CDR2 LQKENI. V lost 4 bases, J lost 4 bases, and 8 bases lay in between. Based on the CDR3 plus reference TRBV18 and TRBJ1-3, the full variable domain is NAGVMQNPRHLVRRRGQEARLRCSPMKGHSHVYWYRQLPEEGLKFMVYLQKENIIDESGMPKERFSAEFPKEGPSILRIQQVVRGDSAAYFCASSLDSGNTIYFGEGSWLTVV.